The next 7 T cell receptor beta chains were all read from a single sample in a study of T cell changes during pregnancy in multiple sclerosis. Clones were sequenced by immunoSEQ multiplex PCR, and TCRdb holds only the in-frame ones, with some missing. This table holds more than 25,000 clones, roughly 89% found once. The source was CD8+ T cells from peripheral blood mononuclear cells, collected in the second trimester of pregnancy. The source is a female donor in good health, enrolled as a control in a pregnancy study.

The V gene is TRBV7-9, the J gene TRBJ1-3, with a tentative D call TRBD1 (5 bases). CDR1 and CDR2 (germline): SEHNR, FQNEAQ (reference sequence). The V end lost 4 bases, the J end lost 7 bases, and 14 bases lay between the germline ends. This CDR3 is built from 14 residues. CDR3 loop: CASSSAGNTNTIYF. The CDR3 DNA sequence: TGTGCCAGCAGCTCGGCAGGGAATACTAACACCATATATTTT.

The chain is built from TRBV6-1 and TRBJ2-1, with D possibly being TRBD2 (5 bases). CDR1 is MNHNS and CDR2 is SASEGT in the germline V gene. Trimming cost V 5 bases and J 15 bases, with 17 bases left between them. This CDR3 region has 12 residues. The CDR3 DNA follows: TGTGCCAGCAGTCCAGCGGTCGACCTGGGGTTCTTC. Its translation: CASSPAVDLGFF.

The CDR3 coding sequence is TGTGCCAGCAGCCCTCGAGGACTAGCGGACACCGGGGAGCTGTTTTTT. This gives the protein CASSPRGLADTGELFF. The V call is TRBV4-2, the J call TRBJ2-2, with 10 bases fitting TRBD2. This CDR3 has 16 amino acids. CDR1 is LGHNA and CDR2 is YNFKEQ in the germline V gene. Trimming removed 4 bases from V and 3 bases from J; junction bases left unmatched: 5.

The sample holds a few counts of this clone. V usage is TRBV5-6 and J usage is TRBJ1-4, with TRBD1 matching 8 bases. This CDR3 spans 14 amino acids. The germline V gene encodes CDR1 SGHDT and CDR2 YYEEEE. After removal of 3 bases from V and 7 bases from J, the junction contained 5 bases not matched to a gene. The CDR3 DNA is TGTGCCAGCAGCTCCAGGGGGCATGGTGAAAAACTGTTTTTT. It specifies CASSSRGHGEKLFF.

The chain recombines TRBV29-1 with TRBJ2-5; the match to TRBD1 covers 9 bases. Trimming at V came to 0 bases and at J to 3 bases, leaving 14 bases not matched to a gene. There are 18 residues in the CDR3. Looked up from germline, CDR1 is SQVTM and CDR2 is ANQGSEA. Here the CDR3 reads CSVEDLPPDRGWKETQYF. In DNA, the CDR3 is TGCAGCGTTGAAGATCTTCCCCCGGACAGGGGATGGAAAGAGACCCAGTACTTC.

This clone was observed once. The chain is built from TRBV5-6 and TRBJ1-2; D call uncertain. The CDR3 consists of 18 residues. The germline V gene has CDR1 SGHDT and CDR2 YYEEEE. V was trimmed by 0 bases and J by 0 bases, leaving 18 bases between them. The DNA for the CDR3 is TGTGCCAGCAGCTTGGCCGTCGTAGGGAGTAAAGCTAACTATGGCTACACCTTC. Translating gives CASSLAVVGSKANYGYTF.

The gene calls are TRBV7-9 and TRBJ1-4; D gene ambiguous. Germline assignment: CDR1 SEHNR and CDR2 FQNEAQ (reference sequence). The V end was cut by 3 bases, the J end by 2 bases, with 10 bases between. The CDR3 runs 15 residues. The CDR3 loop is CASSFGPGTNEKLFF. CDR3 in DNA: TGTGCCAGCAGCTTTGGTCCGGGGACTAATGAAAAACTGTTTTTT.